These 25 T cell receptor beta chains originate from one sample sequenced in a study of T cells in Graves' hyperthyroidism and ophthalmopathy. Amplification of TCR beta CDR3 regions used RNA as the template. When the TCR CDR3 underwent first-round RT-PCR, the HTBI primer set was used. One entry per CDR3 protein results from TCRdb running MiXCR on the multiplex PCR reads. Of 550,000 to 600,000 distinct CDR3 sequences detected, 46% appear once; the ten largest clones hold about 20%. Material: peripheral blood or thyroid tissue (not recorded which). These receptors all stem from an adult woman with Graves' disease, either hyperthyroidism or ophthalmopathy (not recorded which).

V usage is TRBV7-2 and J usage is TRBJ1-2; possible D gene TRBD1, 5 bases. This CDR3 region has 14 residues. Germline V lookup: CDR1 SGHTA, CDR2 FQGNSA. The V gene lost 2 bases and the J gene lost 7 bases, with 14 bases spanning the gap. CDR3 coding DNA: TGTGCCAGCAGCTTAAAGGGGTGGGGTGCTGGCTACACCTTC. As protein: CASSLKGWGAGYTF.

This clonotype came up many times. J is TRBJ2-7 and V is TRBV20-1, with 9 bases matching TRBD2. The trim removed 1 base at V and 2 bases at J, leaving 6 bases unmatched. Germline CDR1 and CDR2: DFQATT and SNEGSKA (reference sequence). This CDR3 has 15 amino acids. The CDR3 protein is CSARGLAAHTYEQYF. In nucleotides, the CDR3 is TGCAGTGCTAGAGGACTAGCGGCGCACACCTACGAGCAGTACTTC.

This clonotype was observed many times. V gene TRBV30 combines with J gene TRBJ2-2; no clear D. The V and J ends lost 3 bases and 7 bases respectively, with 3 bases between them. CDR1 and CDR2 (germline): GTSNPN, SVGIG (reference sequence). This CDR3 spans 10 amino acids. CDR3 protein: CAWRFGELFF. The CDR3 DNA sequence: TGTGCCTGGAGATTCGGGGAGCTGTTTTTT.

This rearrangement joins TRBV10-3 to TRBJ2-7; TRBD1 might be the D (6 bases). CDR3 length: 15 residues. The germline V gene encodes CDR1 ENHRY and CDR2 SYGVKD. V was pared by 3 bases and J by 0 bases, with 12 bases between. Here the CDR3 reads CAISDLGASSYEQYF. The CDR3 DNA follows: TGTGCCATCAGTGATTTGGGGGCGAGCTCCTACGAGCAGTACTTC.

The chain carries TRBV4-2 and TRBJ2-7; no clear D. The CDR3 extends over 14 amino acids. The V end lost 1 base, the J end lost 5 bases, and 12 bases lay between the germline ends. CDR1 LGHNA and CDR2 YNFKEQ come from the germline V gene. CDR3 DNA sequence: TGTGCCAGCAGCCAAGCCCAGGTTGGAGACGAGCAGTACTTC. The encoded protein is CASSQAQVGDEQYF.

This clonotype was seen ten or more times. The genes are TRBV7-9 and TRBJ2-2; possibly TRBD1 or TRBD2 for D (5 bases each). Trimming shortened V by 1 base and J by 10 bases, and 16 bases separated the two germline ends. In germline, CDR1 is SEHNR, CDR2 FQNEAQ (reference sequence). This CDR3 comprises 15 residues. This CDR3 is CASSLGGTARTELFF. The CDR3 nucleotides are TGTGCCAGCAGCTTAGGAGGGACCGCCCGGACGGAGCTGTTTTTT.

This clonotype came up many times. The chain carries TRBV19 and TRBJ1-5; D gene ambiguous. This CDR3 spans 14 amino acids. V lost 8 bases and J lost 2, with 13 bases in between. The V gene's germline CDR1 is LNHDA and CDR2 SQIVND (reference sequence). CDR3 amino acids: CASLPPERNQPQHF. CDR3 DNA: TGTGCCAGTCTCCCTCCGGAGCGCAATCAGCCCCAGCATTTT.

This clonotype was detected ten times or more. DNA of the CDR3: TGTGCCAGCAGCCAAGCCCCAGGACGGACGAATTCACCCCTCCACTTT. Translated, it gives CASSQAPGRTNSPLHF. The rearrangement links TRBV3-1 to TRBJ1-6; D is unresolved. This CDR3 has 16 residues. Per germline, CDR1 LGHDT and CDR2 YNNKEL (reference sequence). V shed 1 base and J shed 7 bases, with 14 bases lying between them. Filled out from reference TRBV3-1 and TRBJ1-6, the complete variable domain reads DTAVSQTPKYLVTQMGNDKSIKCEQNLGHDTMYWYKQDSKKFLKIMFSYNNKELIINETVPNRFSPKSPDKAHLNLHINSLELGDSAVYFCASSQAPGRTNSPLHFGNGTRLTVT.

This clonotype was detected only a few times. The rearrangement links TRBV11-2 to TRBJ2-3; no clear D gene. V lost 5 bases and J 2 bases, leaving 5 bases between the germline ends. This CDR3 is 12 amino acids long. The germline CDR1 and CDR2 sequences are SGHAT and FQNNGV. This chain's CDR3 is CASSPFTDTQYF. CDR3 sequence (DNA): TGTGCCAGCAGCCCATTCACAGATACGCAGTATTTT.

J is TRBJ2-5 and V is TRBV11-2; TRBD2 might be the D (5 bases). The CDR3 sequence is 12 residues long. Trimming cost V 6 bases and J 4 bases, with 9 bases left between them. Germline values: CDR1 SGHAT, CDR2 FQNNGV. In nucleotides, the CDR3 is TGTGCCAGCAGGTTTCGGGGAGAGACCCAGTACTTC. It codes for CASRFRGETQYF.

Points on this clonotype: A much larger clone sits a single nucleotide away, making a read error possible. The CDR3 sequence: CASSFRRANGYTF. CDR3 sequence (DNA): TGTGCCAGCAGTTTTCGGAGGGCGAATGGCTACACCTTC. The gene calls are TRBV12-3 or TRBV12-4 and TRBJ1-2; the D is unclear. The germline V and J ends were trimmed by 3 bases and 6 bases, with 11 bases remaining between them. The CDR3 totals 13 residues.

This clonotype was detected ten times or more. CDR3 nucleotide sequence: TGTGCCAGCAGCTTAGAGGGTCGGATACCCAATCAGCCCCAGCATTTT. This sequence encodes CASSLEGRIPNQPQHF. This chain uses TRBV11-2 with TRBJ1-5; D is unclear. Germline-derived CDR1 and CDR2 are SGHAT and FQNNGV. V dropped 0 bases and J dropped 3 bases, with 12 bases sitting between them. This CDR3 region has 16 residues.

This clonotype has at least ten counts. The chain couples TRBV20-1 to TRBJ2-7, with 8 bases matching TRBD2. CDR1 and CDR2 (germline): DFQATT, SNEGSKA (reference sequence). The V segment lost 7 bases and the J segment 0 bases; nucleotides outside the gene matches: 8. The CDR3 sequence is 14 residues long. CDR3 loop: CSGVQRGLSYEQYF. Here the CDR3 DNA reads TGCAGTGGGGTTCAGCGGGGGCTCTCCTACGAGCAGTACTTC.

CDR3 loop: CASTGTSGILTQYF. DNA for the CDR3: TGTGCCAGCACCGGGACTAGCGGGATCTTGACCCAGTACTTC. The genes are TRBV2 and TRBJ2-5; 13 nucleotides agree with TRBD2. Germline-derived CDR1 and CDR2 are SNHLY and FYNNEI. The CDR3 totals 14 residues. The V segment lost 7 bases and the J segment 7 bases; nucleotides outside the gene matches: 6. The full variable domain, rest sourced from reference TRBV2 and TRBJ2-5, is EPEVTQTPSHQVTQMGQEVILRCVPISNHLYFYWYRQILGQKVEFLVSFYNNEISEKSEIFDDQFSVERPDGSNFTLKIRSTKLEDSAMYFCASTGTSGILTQYFGPGTRLLVL.

This chain joins TRBV29-1 and TRBJ2-5; D is unresolved. The germline V gene has CDR1 SQVTM and CDR2 ANQGSEA. The CDR3 runs to 13 residues. Trimming pared 8 bases from V and 1 base from J, leaving 14 bases between. CDR3 sequence (DNA): TGCAGCTTGGAAGACCAGCGCCAAGAGACCCAGTACTTC. Its protein product is CSLEDQRQETQYF. The variable domain in full, completed from reference TRBV29-1 and TRBJ2-5, reads SAVISQKPSRDICQRGTSLTIQCQVDSQVTMMFWYRQQPGQSLTLIATANQGSEATYESGFVIDKFPISRPNLTFSTLTVSNMSPEDSSIYLCSLEDQRQETQYFGPGTRLLVL.

A single count supports this clonotype. One base away lies a much larger clone, so this may be a sequencing read error. No conserved phenylalanine or tryptophan ends this CDR3, so it is likely a read error. The rearrangement uses TRBV12-3 or TRBV12-4 and TRBJ2-2; possibly TRBD2 for D (6 bases). V lost 7 bases to trimming and J lost 6 bases, with 24 bases between them. CDR3 length: 17 amino acids. Here the CDR3 DNA reads TGTGCCAGCACCTTGATTCCGGGACTCGGAGGGGCCGGGGAGCTGTTTCTT. Protein: CASTLIPGLGGAGELFL.

This clonotype showed up many times. The chain has TRBV5-1 and TRBJ2-2; a possible D gene is TRBD2 (6 bases). Trimming took 4 bases from V and 1 from J, leaving 8 bases between them. The CDR3 has 14 residues. Germline loops: CDR1 SGHRS, CDR2 YFSETQ. The CDR3 protein is CASSAGLNTGELFF. As DNA, the CDR3 is TGCGCCAGCAGCGCGGGACTGAACACCGGGGAGCTGTTTTTT.

The chain combines TRBV28 with TRBJ2-3; a possible D gene is TRBD2 (6 bases). CDR1 and CDR2 from the germline V gene are MDHEN and SYDVKM. The CDR3 covers 12 residues. Trimming took 5 bases from V and 9 from J, leaving 12 bases between them. The CDR3 protein is CASSPSGATQYF. The CDR3 nucleotides read TGTGCCAGCAGTCCCTCGGGAGCGACGCAGTATTTT.

The sample holds many counts of this clonotype. The genes are TRBV5-1 and TRBJ2-5; no clear D gene. CDR1 and CDR2 (germline): SGHRS, YFSETQ. This CDR3 has 13 amino acids. V shed 0 bases and J shed 5 bases, with 8 bases lying between them. The CDR3 sequence is CASSLEFMETQYF. DNA for the CDR3: TGCGCCAGCAGCTTGGAGTTTATGGAGACCCAGTACTTC.

The sample holds one count of this clonotype. The chain combines TRBV10-3 with TRBJ1-6; D is uncertain. The CDR3 sequence is 17 residues long. With 4 bases removed from V and 0 bases from J, the gap between germline ends came to 13 bases. Germline loops: CDR1 ENHRY, CDR2 SYGVKD. The CDR3 region has the DNA TGTGCCATCAGTGGAGACCGCTCGAGCTCCTATAATTCACCCCTCCACTTT. As protein: CAISGDRSSSYNSPLHF.

On this clonotype itself: Lacking the conserved final phenylalanine or tryptophan, this CDR3 likely reflects a read error. The limits of the CDR3 on the DNA are not certain, so only TCRdb's listed CDR3 is given. V usage is TRBV5-5 and J usage is TRBJ1-2; no DNA check was done on the table's D call, TRBD1. The CDR3 region is 13 residues in length, termini included. CDR1 is SGHKS and CDR2 is YYEKEE in the germline V gene (reference sequence). This chain's CDR3 is CASRSLRGTGQSY.

This clonotype has only a few counts. This rearrangement joins TRBV25-1 to TRBJ1-4; unclear D gene. Germline V lookup: CDR1 MGHDK, CDR2 SYGVNS. Trimming pared 3 bases from V and 0 bases from J, leaving 8 bases between. CDR3 length: 15 residues. CDR3 DNA: TGTGCCAGCAGTGAGTCCAGAACAACTAATGAAAAACTGTTTTTT. Residues: CASSESRTTNEKLFF.

The table lists this clonotype with many counts. V and J are TRBV6-1 and TRBJ1-2; D remains unclear. This CDR3 is built from 14 residues. The germline V gene has CDR1 MNHNS and CDR2 SASEGT. V shed 2 bases and J shed 2 bases, with 9 bases lying between them. The CDR3 spells CASSERSENYGYTF. Here the CDR3 DNA reads TGTGCCAGCAGTGAAAGGTCAGAAAACTATGGCTACACCTTC.

This chain uses TRBV24-1 with TRBJ2-6; D uncertain. Germline V gene lookup returns CDR1 KGHDR and CDR2 SFDVKD. CDR3 length: 15 amino acids. Between the trimmed V and J ends, which lost 4 bases and 0 bases, there was a span of 6 bases. The chain's CDR3 is CATSDPRSGANVLTF. In nucleotides, the CDR3 is TGTGCCACCAGTGACCCTCGCTCTGGGGCCAACGTCCTGACTTTC.

The chain links TRBV5-1 to TRBJ2-1; D is undetermined. There are 16 residues in the CDR3. CDR1 SGHRS and CDR2 YFSETQ come from the germline V gene. Trimming left V 5 bases short and J 7 bases short, with 22 bases between. The chain's CDR3 is CASRLGMVTPRNEQFF. The CDR3 nucleotides are TGCGCCAGCAGGCTGGGGATGGTCACCCCGCGGAATGAGCAGTTCTTC.